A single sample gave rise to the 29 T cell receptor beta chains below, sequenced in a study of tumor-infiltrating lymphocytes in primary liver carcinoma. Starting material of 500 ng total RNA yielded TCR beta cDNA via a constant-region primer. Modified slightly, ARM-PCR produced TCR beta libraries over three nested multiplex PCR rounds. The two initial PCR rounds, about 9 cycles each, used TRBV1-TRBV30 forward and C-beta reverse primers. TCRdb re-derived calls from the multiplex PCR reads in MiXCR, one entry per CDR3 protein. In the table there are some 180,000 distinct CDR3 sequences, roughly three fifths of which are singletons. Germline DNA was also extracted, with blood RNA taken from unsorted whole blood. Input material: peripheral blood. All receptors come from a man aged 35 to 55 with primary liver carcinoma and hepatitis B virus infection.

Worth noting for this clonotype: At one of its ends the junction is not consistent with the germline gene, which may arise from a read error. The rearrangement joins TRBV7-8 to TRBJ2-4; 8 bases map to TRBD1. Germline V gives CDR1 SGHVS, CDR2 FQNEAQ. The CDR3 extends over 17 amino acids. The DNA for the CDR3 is TGTGCCAGCAGCTTAGTGGGCAGGGGGCTTAAAAAGAACATTCAATACTTC. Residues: CASSLVGRGLKKNIQYF.

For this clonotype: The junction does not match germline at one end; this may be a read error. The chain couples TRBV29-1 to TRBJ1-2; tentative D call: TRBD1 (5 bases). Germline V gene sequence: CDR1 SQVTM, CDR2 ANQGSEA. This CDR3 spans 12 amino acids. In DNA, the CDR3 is TGCAGCTTTGAAGATTTAGGGGTTGGCTACACCTTC. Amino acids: CSFEDLGVGYTF.

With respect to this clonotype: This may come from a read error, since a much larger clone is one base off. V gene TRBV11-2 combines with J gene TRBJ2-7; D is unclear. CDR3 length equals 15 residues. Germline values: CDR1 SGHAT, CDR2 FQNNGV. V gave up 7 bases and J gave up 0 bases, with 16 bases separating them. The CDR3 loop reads CASTILEASSYEQYF. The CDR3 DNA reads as TGTGCCAGCACCATTCTAGAGGCGAGCTCCTACGAGCAGTACTTC.

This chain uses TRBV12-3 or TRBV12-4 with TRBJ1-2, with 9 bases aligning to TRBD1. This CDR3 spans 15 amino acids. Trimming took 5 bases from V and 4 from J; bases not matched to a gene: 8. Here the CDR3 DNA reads TGTGCCAGCAGTGTTCCGACAGGGGGTACCTATGGCTACACCTTC. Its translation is CASSVPTGGTYGYTF.

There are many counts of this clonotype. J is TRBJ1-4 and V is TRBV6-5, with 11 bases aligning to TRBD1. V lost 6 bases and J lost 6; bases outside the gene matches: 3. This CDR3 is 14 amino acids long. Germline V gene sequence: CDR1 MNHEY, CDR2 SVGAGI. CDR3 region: CASSRDRGDEKLFF. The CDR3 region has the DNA TGTGCCAGCAGCCGGGACAGGGGGGATGAAAAACTGTTTTTT.

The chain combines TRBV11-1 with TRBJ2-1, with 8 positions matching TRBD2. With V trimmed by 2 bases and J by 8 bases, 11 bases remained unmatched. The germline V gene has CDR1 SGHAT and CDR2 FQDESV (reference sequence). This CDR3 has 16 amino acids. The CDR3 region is CASSLKGGRFGDEQFF. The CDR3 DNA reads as TGTGCCAGCAGCTTAAAGGGCGGGAGGTTTGGCGATGAGCAGTTCTTC.

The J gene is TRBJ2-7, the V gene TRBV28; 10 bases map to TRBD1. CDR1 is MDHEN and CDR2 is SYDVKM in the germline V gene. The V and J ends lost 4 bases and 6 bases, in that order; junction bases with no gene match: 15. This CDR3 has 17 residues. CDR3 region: CASSSSLVDRGIGEQYF. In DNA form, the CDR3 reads TGTGCCAGCAGTTCCTCGTTGGTGGACAGGGGGATTGGCGAGCAGTACTTC.

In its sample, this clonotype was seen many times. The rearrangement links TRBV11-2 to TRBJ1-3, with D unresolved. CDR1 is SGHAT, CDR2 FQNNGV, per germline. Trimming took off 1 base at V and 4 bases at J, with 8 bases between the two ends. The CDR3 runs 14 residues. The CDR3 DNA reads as TGTGCCAGCAGCTTAGGGACCGGCGGAAACACCATATATTTT. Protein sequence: CASSLGTGGNTIYF.

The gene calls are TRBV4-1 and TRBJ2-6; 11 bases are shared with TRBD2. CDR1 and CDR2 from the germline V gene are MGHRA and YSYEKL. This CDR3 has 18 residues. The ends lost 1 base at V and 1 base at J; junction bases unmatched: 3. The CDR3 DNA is TGCGCCAGCAGCCAAGCCTTAGCGGGAGGGTCTGGGGCCAACGTCCTGACTTTC. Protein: CASSQALAGGSGANVLTF.

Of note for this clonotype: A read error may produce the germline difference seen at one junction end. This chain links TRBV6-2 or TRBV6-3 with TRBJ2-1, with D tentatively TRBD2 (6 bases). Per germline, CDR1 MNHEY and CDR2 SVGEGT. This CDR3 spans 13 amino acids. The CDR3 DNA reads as TGTGCCGCGCGGGGAAGCTCCTACGATGAGCAGTTCTTC. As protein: CAARGSSYDEQFF.

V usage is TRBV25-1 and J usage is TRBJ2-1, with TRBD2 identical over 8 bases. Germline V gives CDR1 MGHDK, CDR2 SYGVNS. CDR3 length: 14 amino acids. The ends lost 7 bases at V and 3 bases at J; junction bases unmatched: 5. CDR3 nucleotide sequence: TGTGCCAGCACAGCTAGCGGGTTCTACAATGAGCAGTTCTTC. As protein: CASTASGFYNEQFF.

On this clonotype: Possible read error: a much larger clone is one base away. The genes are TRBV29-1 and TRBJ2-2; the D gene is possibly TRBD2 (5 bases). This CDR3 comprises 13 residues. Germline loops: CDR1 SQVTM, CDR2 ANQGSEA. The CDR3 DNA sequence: TGCAGCGTTGGTGAGAGATACACCGGGAAGCTGTTTTTT. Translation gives CSVGERYTGKLFF.

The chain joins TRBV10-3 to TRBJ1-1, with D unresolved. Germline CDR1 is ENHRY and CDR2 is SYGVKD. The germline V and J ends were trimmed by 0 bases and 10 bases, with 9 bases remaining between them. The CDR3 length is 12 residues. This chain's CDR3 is CAISESPAGAFF. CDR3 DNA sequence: TGTGCCATCAGTGAGTCGCCCGCGGGAGCTTTCTTT.

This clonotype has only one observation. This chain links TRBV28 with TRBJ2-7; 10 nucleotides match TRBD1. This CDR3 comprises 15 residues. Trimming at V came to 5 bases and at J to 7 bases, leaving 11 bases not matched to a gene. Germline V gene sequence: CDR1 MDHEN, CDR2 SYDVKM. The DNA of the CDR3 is TGTGCCAGCAGTCCCACCGGGACAGGGGAGGTAGAGCAGTACTTC. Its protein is CASSPTGTGEVEQYF.

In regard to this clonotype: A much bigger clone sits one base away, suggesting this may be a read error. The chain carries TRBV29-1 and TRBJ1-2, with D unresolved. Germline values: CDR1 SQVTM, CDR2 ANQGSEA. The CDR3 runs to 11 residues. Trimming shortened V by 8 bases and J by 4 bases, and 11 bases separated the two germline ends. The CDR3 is CSFGSIYGYTF. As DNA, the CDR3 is TGCAGCTTTGGGTCTATCTATGGCTACACCTTC. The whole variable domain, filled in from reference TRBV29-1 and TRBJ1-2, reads SAVISQKPSRDICQRGTSLTIQCQVDSQVTMMFWYRQQPGQSLTLIATANQGSEATYESGFVIDKFPISRPNLTFSTLTVSNMSPEDSSIYLCSFGSIYGYTFGSGTRLTVV.

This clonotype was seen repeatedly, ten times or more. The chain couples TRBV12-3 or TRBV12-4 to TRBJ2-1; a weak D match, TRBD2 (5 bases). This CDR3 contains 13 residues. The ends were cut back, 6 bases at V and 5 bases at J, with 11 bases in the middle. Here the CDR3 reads CASSWRADNEQFF. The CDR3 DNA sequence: TGTGCCAGCAGCTGGAGAGCGGACAATGAGCAGTTCTTC.

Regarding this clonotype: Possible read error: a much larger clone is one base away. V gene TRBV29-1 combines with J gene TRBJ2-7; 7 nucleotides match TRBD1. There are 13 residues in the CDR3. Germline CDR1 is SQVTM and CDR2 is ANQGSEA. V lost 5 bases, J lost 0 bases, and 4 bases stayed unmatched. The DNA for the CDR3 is TGCAGCGTTAACTGGGACAGCTCCTACGAGCAGTACTTC. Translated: CSVNWDSSYEQYF.

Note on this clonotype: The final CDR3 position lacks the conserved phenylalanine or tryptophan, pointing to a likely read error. Written as DNA, the CDR3 is TGCAGCGGTATGGACGGCGGAAGAAACACCATATATTAT. This codes for CSGMDGGRNTIYY. The J gene is TRBJ1-3, the V gene TRBV29-1, with D unresolved. CDR1 is SQVTM, CDR2 ANQGSEA, per germline. The V and J ends lost 7 bases and 5 bases respectively, with 15 bases between them. This CDR3 has 13 amino acids.

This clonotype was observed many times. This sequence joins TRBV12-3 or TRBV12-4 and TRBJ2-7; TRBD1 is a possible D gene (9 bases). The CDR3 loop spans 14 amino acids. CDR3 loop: CVTGGAAGGHEQYF. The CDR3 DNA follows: TGTGTCACAGGGGGCGCCGCGGGAGGACACGAGCAGTACTTC.

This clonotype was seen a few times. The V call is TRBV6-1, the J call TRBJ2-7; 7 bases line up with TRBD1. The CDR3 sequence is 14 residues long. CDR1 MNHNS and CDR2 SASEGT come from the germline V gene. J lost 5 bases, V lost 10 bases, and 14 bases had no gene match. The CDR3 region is CATYDRAVGDEQYF. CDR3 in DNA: TGTGCCACCTACGACAGGGCGGTCGGGGACGAGCAGTACTTC.

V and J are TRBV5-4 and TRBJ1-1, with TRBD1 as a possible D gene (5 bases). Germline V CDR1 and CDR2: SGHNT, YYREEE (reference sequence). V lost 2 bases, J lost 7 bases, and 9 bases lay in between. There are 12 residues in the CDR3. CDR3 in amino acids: CASSFRTNEAFF. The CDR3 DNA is TGTGCCAGCAGCTTCCGGACAAATGAAGCTTTCTTT.

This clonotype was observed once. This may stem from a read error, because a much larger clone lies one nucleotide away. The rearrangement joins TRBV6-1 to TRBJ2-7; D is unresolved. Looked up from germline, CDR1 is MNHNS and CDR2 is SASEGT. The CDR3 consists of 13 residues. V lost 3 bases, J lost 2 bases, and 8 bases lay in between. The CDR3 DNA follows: TGTGCCAGCAGTGACAAGGTTCCCTACGAGCAGTACTTC. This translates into CASSDKVPYEQYF.

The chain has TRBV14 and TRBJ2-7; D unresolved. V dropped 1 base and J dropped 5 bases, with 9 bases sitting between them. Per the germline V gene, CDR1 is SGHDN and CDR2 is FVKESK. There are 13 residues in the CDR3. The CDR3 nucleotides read TGTGCCAGCAGCCAAGCTTCAAACCACGAGCAGTACTTC. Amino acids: CASSQASNHEQYF.

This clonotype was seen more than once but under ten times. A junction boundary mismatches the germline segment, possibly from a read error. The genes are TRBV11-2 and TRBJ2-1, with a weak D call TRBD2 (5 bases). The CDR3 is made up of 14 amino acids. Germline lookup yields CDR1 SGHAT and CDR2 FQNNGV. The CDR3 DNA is TGTGCCAGCAGCTTATCCCTGGCGAGCAATGAGCGGTCCTTC. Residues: CASSLSLASNERSF.

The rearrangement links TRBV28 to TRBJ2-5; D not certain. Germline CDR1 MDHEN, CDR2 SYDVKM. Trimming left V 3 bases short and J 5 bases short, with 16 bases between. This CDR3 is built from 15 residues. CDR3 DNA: TGTGCCAGCAGTTTTGGGTTCAACCCCGGGGAGACCCAGTACTTC. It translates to CASSFGFNPGETQYF.

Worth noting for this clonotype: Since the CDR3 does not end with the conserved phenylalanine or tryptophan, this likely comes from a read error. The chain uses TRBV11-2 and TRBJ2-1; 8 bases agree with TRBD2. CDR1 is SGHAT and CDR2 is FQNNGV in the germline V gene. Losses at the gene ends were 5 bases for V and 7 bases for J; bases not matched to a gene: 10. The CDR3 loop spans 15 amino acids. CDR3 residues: CASSIVGGRINEQFI. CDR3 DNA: TGTGCCAGCAGCATAGTGGGCGGGAGGATTAATGAGCAGTTCATC.

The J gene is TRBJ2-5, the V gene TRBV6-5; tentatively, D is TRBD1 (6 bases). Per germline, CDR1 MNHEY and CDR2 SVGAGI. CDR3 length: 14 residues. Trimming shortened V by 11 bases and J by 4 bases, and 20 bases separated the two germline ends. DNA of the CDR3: TGTGCCTGCGGACGAATGAGGGGGAGAGAGACCCAGTACTTC. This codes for CACGRMRGRETQYF.

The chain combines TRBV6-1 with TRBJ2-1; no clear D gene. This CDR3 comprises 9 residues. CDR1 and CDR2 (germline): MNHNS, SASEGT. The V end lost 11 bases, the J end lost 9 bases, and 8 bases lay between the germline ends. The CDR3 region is CALSSEQFF. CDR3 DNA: TGTGCCTTGAGTAGTGAGCAGTTCTTC.

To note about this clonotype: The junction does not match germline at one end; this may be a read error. As DNA, the CDR3 is TGTGCCAGCAGCTTAACCGTCGGAGTCTATGAGCAGTATTTC. The encoded protein is CASSLTVGVYEQYF. This rearrangement joins TRBV11-2 to TRBJ2-7, with D unresolved. This CDR3 has 14 amino acids. Germline loops: CDR1 SGHAT, CDR2 FQNNGV.